This T cell receptor beta chain was sequenced for a study of CD8 T cells in ankylosing spondylitis. TCRdb passed the 5' RACE reads through MiXCR, listing each CDR3 protein once. The repertoire holds around 100,000 distinct CDR3 sequences, with about 24% as singletons. Study observations and caveats: Typical of ankylosing spondylitis blood, it appeared, was a TCR beta motif of fewer than 10 highly homologous variants.

This clonotype occurred once. Antigen unknown. V lost 6 bases to trimming and J lost 0 bases, with 21 bases between them. Germline V gene data show CDR1 as KGHSH and CDR2 as LQKENI. The CDR3 length is 18 residues. The origin of this receptor is a male donor with ankylosing spondylitis. The sequenced material came from synovial fluid, either unsorted or a sorted T cell fraction (not recorded which). The chain recombines TRBV18 with TRBJ1-3; possible D gene TRBD1, 5 bases. The CDR3 loop is CASSLVGGTDNSGNTIYF. In DNA, the CDR3 is TGTGCCAGCTCGCTAGTAGGCGGGACGGATAACTCTGGAAACACCATATATTTT.